This T cell receptor (beta chain) appears in the sequencing data of a study of control samples from healthy donors and cancer patients. TCRdb's copy holds only in-frame clones and misses some; the assay was immunoSEQ multiplex PCR. There are roughly 73,000 clones in the sample; around 94% occur only once, and approximately 5.8% lies in the top ten. As to this clone: Other DNA sequences within the sample encode an identical CDR3.

With 1 base removed from V and 2 bases from J, the gap between germline ends came to 3 bases. There are 12 residues in the CDR3. CDR1 SEHNR and CDR2 FQNEAQ come from the germline V gene (reference sequence). What was sequenced was blood. The V and J genes are TRBV7-9 and TRBJ2-7, with unresolved D. The clonotype was recovered from a woman aged 60 to 75 in good health. This CDR3 reads CASSLDPYEQYF. The CDR3 DNA reads as TGTGCCAGCAGCTTAGACCCCTACGAGCAGTACTTC.